This note documents a single T cell receptor beta chain sequence. Germline loops: CDR1 SGHTA, CDR2 FQGNSA. This CDR3 region has 18 residues. V was clipped by 1 base and J by 4 bases; unmatched bases: 13. The source of the sample is a study of blood T cells in healthy people across ages. Sample-barcoded 5' priming and a J-beta primer mix drove a second PCR of roughly 7 to 11 cycles. TCRdb called the 5' RACE reads again in MiXCR, with one record for every CDR3 protein. The sample holds 650,000 to 1,000,000 distinct CDR3 sequences, about 42% seen once. The sample was blood. The chain recombines TRBV7-2 with TRBJ2-1; TRBD2 matches 7 bases. The origin of this receptor is a man older than 75 in good health. CDR3 bases: TGTGCCAGCAGCTTAGGGGATACCGGGCGGGGGATTTACAATGAGCAGTTCTTC. It translates to CASSLGDTGRGIYNEQFF.